The next 17 T cell receptor beta chains were all read from a single sample in a study of T cell changes during pregnancy in multiple sclerosis. Clones were read by immunoSEQ multiplex PCR, and TCRdb kept only the in-frame ones, dropping some. The sample shows 50,000 to 70,000 clones, 80% to 95% of them seen only once. Source: peripheral blood, taken in the second trimester of pregnancy. The receptor set was obtained from a female donor with multiple sclerosis, enrolled in a pregnancy study.

The chain recombines TRBV27 with TRBJ2-1; D might be TRBD2 (6 bases). Trimming removed 1 base from V and 3 bases from J, with 10 bases in between. This CDR3 region has 15 residues. Germline V gene sequence: CDR1 MNHEY, CDR2 SMNVEV (reference sequence). The CDR3 DNA is TGTGCCAGCAGTTTATGGGGGGAAGGCTACAATGAGCAGTTCTTC. Translation: CASSLWGEGYNEQFF.

The chain uses TRBV6-4 and TRBJ2-2, with D unresolved. This CDR3 region has 15 residues. CDR1 is MRHNA, CDR2 SNTAGT, per germline. V lost 0 bases and J 6 bases, leaving 11 bases between the germline ends. CDR3 sequence reads: CASSDSSSPPGELFF. The CDR3 nucleotides are TGTGCCAGCAGTGACTCGAGTTCACCTCCCGGGGAGCTGTTTTTT.

V usage is TRBV7-3 and J usage is TRBJ2-2, with TRBD2 as a possible D gene (5 bases). This CDR3 spans 12 amino acids. V gave up 5 bases and J gave up 7 bases, with 8 bases separating them. The germline gives CDR1 SGHTA, CDR2 FQGTGA. This CDR3 is CASSQRDGELFF. The CDR3 coding sequence is TGTGCCAGCAGCCAACGGGACGGGGAGCTGTTTTTT.

This CDR3 reads CAISTGTAQYF. The CDR3 DNA is TGTGCCATCAGTACCGGGACAGCGCAGTATTTT. The chain joins TRBV10-3 to TRBJ2-3, with 7 bases matching TRBD1. The CDR3 sequence is 11 residues long. CDR1 and CDR2 (germline): ENHRY, SYGVKD. J lost 10 bases, V lost 5 bases, and 3 bases had no gene match.

Only a few counts were recorded for this clone. The V gene is TRBV29-1, the J gene TRBJ1-1; TRBD1 matches at 8 bases. V lost 5 bases, J lost 4 bases, and 6 bases stayed unmatched. The CDR3 runs 13 residues. Germline CDR1 SQVTM, CDR2 ANQGSEA. Here the CDR3 DNA reads TGCAGCGTTCGAGGACAGGGTGGCACTGAAGCTTTCTTT. Protein product: CSVRGQGGTEAFF.

The chain joins TRBV19 to TRBJ2-1; D is perhaps TRBD1 (6 bases). The ends were cut back, 2 bases at V and 4 bases at J, with 15 bases in the middle. CDR3 length: 16 residues. Germline V lookup: CDR1 LNHDA, CDR2 SQIVND (reference sequence). The CDR3 protein is CASSIIGGEAYNEQFF. The CDR3 DNA is TGTGCCAGTAGTATAATAGGGGGAGAGGCGTACAATGAGCAGTTCTTC.

The chain links TRBV20-1 to TRBJ2-1; D gene ambiguous. The CDR3 extends over 11 amino acids. Between the trimmed V and J ends, which lost 2 bases and 13 bases, there was a span of 12 bases. Germline V gives CDR1 DFQATT, CDR2 SNEGSKA (reference sequence). DNA of the CDR3: TGCAGTGCTAGATACCCTGAGTTCCAGTTCTTC. This sequence encodes CSARYPEFQFF.

This clone was seen a single time. The rearrangement uses TRBV5-1 and TRBJ2-5, with 8 bases matching TRBD2. With 4 bases clipped from V and 1 base from J, the junction kept 15 bases outside the gene matches. Per the germline V gene, CDR1 is SGHRS and CDR2 is YFSETQ. CDR3 length: 18 amino acids. The CDR3 is CASSPSRGGHGLQETQYF. In nucleotides, the CDR3 is TGCGCCAGCAGCCCTTCCCGGGGGGGGCATGGGCTCCAAGAGACCCAGTACTTC.

This sequence joins TRBV6-5 and TRBJ2-7, with D possibly TRBD1 on 6 matching bases. The CDR3 runs to 14 residues. The ends were cut back, 2 bases at V and 3 bases at J, with 11 bases in the middle. The germline V gene has CDR1 MNHEY and CDR2 SVGAGI. The chain's CDR3 is CASSYRDNRYEQYF. CDR3 DNA sequence: TGTGCCAGCAGTTACAGGGACAACCGCTACGAGCAGTACTTC.

The chain couples TRBV4-3 to TRBJ2-2; 9 bases match TRBD2. Unmatched junction bases numbered 9, after V lost 3 bases and J lost 7 bases. Germline lookup yields CDR1 LGHNA and CDR2 YSLEER. The CDR3 covers 16 residues. The CDR3 region has the DNA TGCGCCAGCAGCCAGTCGTGGACTAGCGCCGGCGGGGAGCTGTTTTTT. This encodes CASSQSWTSAGGELFF.

The V and J genes are TRBV5-1 and TRBJ2-2; 13 nucleotides agree with TRBD2. The CDR3 is made up of 15 amino acids. V trimming: 4 bases; J trimming: 4 bases; junction bases outside the gene matches: 1. Germline values: CDR1 SGHRS, CDR2 YFSETQ. Here the CDR3 reads CASSGTSGITGELFF. CDR3 DNA sequence: TGCGCCAGCAGCGGGACTAGCGGGATCACCGGGGAGCTGTTTTTT.

The V and J genes are TRBV6-5 and TRBJ2-7, with D perhaps matching TRBD2 (6 bases). The germline CDR1 and CDR2 sequences are MNHEY and SVGAGI. With 7 bases removed from V and 3 bases from J, the gap between germline ends came to 19 bases. The CDR3 sequence is 15 residues long. In nucleotides, the CDR3 is TGTGCCAGCAACTCAAGCCGGGACTGGAACTACGAGCAGTACTTC. As protein: CASNSSRDWNYEQYF.

This clone was recorded once. This chain connects TRBV15 to TRBJ1-5, with 12 bases lining up with TRBD1. Trimming at V came to 4 bases and at J to 6 bases, leaving 4 bases not matched to a gene. CDR1 and CDR2 (germline): LNHNV, YYDKDF (reference sequence). The CDR3 is made up of 15 amino acids. The chain's CDR3 is CATSTGQGAVQPQHF. The CDR3 DNA reads as TGTGCCACCAGCACGGGACAGGGGGCGGTTCAGCCCCAGCATTTT.

This chain connects TRBV28 to TRBJ1-2; no clear D gene. This CDR3 spans 14 amino acids. Germline CDR1 MDHEN, CDR2 SYDVKM. Deletions cut 6 bases from V and 4 bases from J, with 15 bases between. CDR3 protein: CASSPEVSIYGYTF. CDR3 nucleotides: TGTGCCAGCAGCCCCGAGGTTTCTATCTATGGCTACACCTTC.

This chain links TRBV7-2 with TRBJ2-1; possibly TRBD1 for D (6 bases). CDR3 length equals 14 residues. In germline, CDR1 is SGHTA, CDR2 FQGNSA. Trimming took off 0 bases at V and 6 bases at J, with 9 bases between the two ends. Here the CDR3 DNA reads TGTGCCAGCAGCTTAGCGGTCAGGGGCAATGAGCAGTTCTTC. Encoded protein: CASSLAVRGNEQFF.

This chain uses TRBV19 with TRBJ2-7; 7 nucleotides align to TRBD2. Trimming removed 9 bases from V and 5 bases from J; junction bases left unmatched: 13. The CDR3 spans 14 residues. Per the germline V gene, CDR1 is LNHDA and CDR2 is SQIVND (reference sequence). The CDR3 protein is CASQTAGVPHEQYF. CDR3 in DNA: TGTGCCAGCCAAACCGCGGGGGTTCCCCACGAGCAGTACTTC.

A single count supports this clone. The CDR3 region has the DNA TGTGCCAGCAGCTTGTCGGGTTCTTATAATTCACCCCTCCACTTT. The encoded protein is CASSLSGSYNSPLHF. The chain joins TRBV13 to TRBJ1-6; D is uncertain. V shed 3 bases and J shed 4 bases, with 10 bases lying between them. The CDR3 totals 15 residues. Germline CDR1 and CDR2: PRHDT and FYEKMQ (reference sequence).